This T cell receptor beta chain was captured in a study of blood T cell repertoires in COVID-19 (dated by TCRdb to between 2020 and 2021). Background for the entire study: Collaborator samples came from the United States, Italy and Spain and covered acute and convalescent phases of COVID-19. A freely available public database, intended as a resource for researchers studying the immune response to SARS-CoV-2, is where the repertoires were released. Where HLA class I and class II types were available, the types were taken from metadata supplied by the sample provider, not from assay-based typing. Samples came from the ongoing ImmuneRACE study (first 160 participants) plus 1,254 subjects from 6 global collaborators. The prospective study material was composed of cDNA or gDNA derived from T cells, B-cell-depleted T cells, or PBMCs. The sample metadata nearly always contained a de-identified subject ID, COVID-19 status, age in years and sex. Subjects who had been exposed to COVID-19, were actively infected with it, or had recovered from it provided the deeply sampled blood TCRbeta repertoires that made up the dataset. Points the paper makes about the study in general: Clinical and demographic metadata were provided uncurated, with the amount varying by source and participant.

The immunoSEQ Assay, a bias-controlled multiplex PCR, was used to amplify TCRbeta CDR3 regions from genomic DNA. In the source study's methods: Within the assay, amplification of reference gene primers was used to estimate how many nucleated cells each sample contained. To quantify the absolute abundance of each unique TCRbeta CDR3 rearrangement, sequence reads were collapsed and filtered. For each sample, productive Simpson clonality was calculated as the square root of Simpson's diversity index across productive rearrangements. TCRdb obtained this table from immuneACCESS and retained in-frame rearrangements with V and J assigned. These tables miss some clones; where compared with another copy, unresolved V genes account for less than half of the shortfall, and the remainder is unexplained. The V and J calls and clone size are taken from that table; D and trimming were inferred from the DNA. The sample table shows 140,000 to 150,000 clones, and over 70% are seen once. Together, the top ten hold roughly 2% of the sample.

Note on this clone: There is no known antigen for this receptor. Within one base of it there is no much larger clone, and no base qualities were kept.

The germline V gene yields SGHRS for CDR1 and YFSETQ for CDR2. The junction shows trimming of 4 bases on V and 0 bases on J, and the gene matches do not reach 11 bases of it. Inclusive of the bounding cysteine and phenylalanine, the CDR3 is 17 residues long. Only CDR3 DNA remains: 51 bases, in frame from the first base. Collaborating institutions collected whole blood in K2EDTA tubes following their own protocols. Collaborator samples were shipped for TCRbeta analysis as frozen whole blood, isolated PBMCs, or DNA extracted from either sample type. This TCR came from a woman aged 55-70 years with acute or convalescent COVID-19. The sequenced sample consisted of peripheral blood. The rearranged segments are TRBV5-1 and TRBJ1-1, and 8 bases in between align with TRBD1. The DNA sequence reads TGCGCCAGCAGCCACGGGACAGGAATGGGGGTGAACACTGAAGCTTTCTTT. It encodes CASSHGTGMGVNTEAFF.